This TCR beta chain was sequenced in a study of control samples from healthy donors and cancer patients. Profiling relied on immunoSEQ multiplex PCR, and the TCRdb table lists in-frame clones only, not all of them. In the table there are roughly 130,000 clones, around 94% of which are singletons. Germline CDR1 is MDHEN and CDR2 is SYDVKM. Trimming left V 5 bases short and J 4 bases short, with 14 bases between. This CDR3 contains 14 residues. This chain uses TRBV28 with TRBJ1-2; no firm D call. The clonotype comes from a man in his sixties with colorectal cancer. The specimen was PBMCs. The DNA of the CDR3 is TGTGCCAGCAGTCCCCCGGACCTCCCCTATGGCTACACCTTC. The encoded protein is CASSPPDLPYGYTF.